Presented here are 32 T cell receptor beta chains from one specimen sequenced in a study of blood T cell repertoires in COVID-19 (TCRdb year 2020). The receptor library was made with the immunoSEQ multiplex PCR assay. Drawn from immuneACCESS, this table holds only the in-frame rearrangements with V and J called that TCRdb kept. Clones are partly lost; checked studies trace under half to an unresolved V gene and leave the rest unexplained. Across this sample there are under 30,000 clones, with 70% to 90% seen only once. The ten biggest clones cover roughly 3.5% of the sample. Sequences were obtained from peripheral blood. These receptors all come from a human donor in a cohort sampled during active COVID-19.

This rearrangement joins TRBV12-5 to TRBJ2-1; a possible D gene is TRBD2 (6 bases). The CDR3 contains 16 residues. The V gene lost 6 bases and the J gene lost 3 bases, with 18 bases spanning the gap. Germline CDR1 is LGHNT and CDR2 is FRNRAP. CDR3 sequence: CASGDLSAGNYNEQFF. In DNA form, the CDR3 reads TGTGCTAGTGGAGACCTCTCTGCGGGGAACTACAATGAGCAGTTCTTC.

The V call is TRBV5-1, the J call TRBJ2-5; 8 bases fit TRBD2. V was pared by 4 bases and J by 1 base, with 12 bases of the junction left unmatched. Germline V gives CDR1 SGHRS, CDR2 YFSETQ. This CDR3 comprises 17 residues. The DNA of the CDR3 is TGCGCCAGCAGCAAGGGGGTGGCTAGCGGGTTCCAAGAGACCCAGTACTTC. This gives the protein CASSKGVASGFQETQYF.

CDR3 loop: CASSPTTGMNEQFF. The CDR3 bases are TGTGCCAGCTCACCAACAACAGGGATGAATGAGCAGTTCTTC. V and J are TRBV18 and TRBJ2-1; D may be TRBD1 (6 bases). Germline V CDR1 and CDR2: KGHSH, LQKENI. Trimming pared 2 bases from V and 7 bases from J, leaving 12 bases between. This CDR3 has 14 residues.

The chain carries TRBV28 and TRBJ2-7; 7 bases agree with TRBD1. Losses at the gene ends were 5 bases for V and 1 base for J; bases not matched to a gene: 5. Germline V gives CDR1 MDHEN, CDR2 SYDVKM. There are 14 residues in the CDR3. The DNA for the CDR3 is TGTGCCAGCAGTCCCTACAGGGGTTCCTACGAGCAGTACTTC. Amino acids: CASSPYRGSYEQYF. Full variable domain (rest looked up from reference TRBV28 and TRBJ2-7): DVKVTQSSRYLVKRTGEKVFLECVQDMDHENMFWYRQDPGLGLRLIYFSYDVKMKEKGDIPEGYSVSREKKERFSLILESASTNQTSMYLCASSPYRGSYEQYFGPGTRLTVT.

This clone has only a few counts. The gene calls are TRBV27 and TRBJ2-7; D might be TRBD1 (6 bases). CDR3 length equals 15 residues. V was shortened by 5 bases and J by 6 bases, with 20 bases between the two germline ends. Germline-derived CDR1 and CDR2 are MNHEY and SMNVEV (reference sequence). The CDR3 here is CASSTNRDPFIEQYF. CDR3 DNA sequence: TGTGCCAGCAGTACCAACAGGGATCCCTTCATCGAGCAGTACTTC.

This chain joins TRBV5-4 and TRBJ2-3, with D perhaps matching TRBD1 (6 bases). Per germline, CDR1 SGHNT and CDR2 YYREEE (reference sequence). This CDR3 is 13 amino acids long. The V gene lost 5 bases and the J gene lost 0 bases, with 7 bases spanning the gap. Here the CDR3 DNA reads TGTGCCAGCAGGACAGGTAGCACAGATACGCAGTATTTT. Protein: CASRTGSTDTQYF.

In nucleotides, the CDR3 is TGTGCCAGCAGCTCGACTAGCGGGGGAAGAGATACGCAGTATTTT. It specifies CASSSTSGGRDTQYF. The rearrangement joins TRBV11-3 to TRBJ2-3; 12 nucleotides align to TRBD2. Looked up from germline, CDR1 is SGHNT and CDR2 is YENEEA. Trimming cost V 4 bases and J 5 bases; bases outside gene matches: 4. There are 15 residues in the CDR3.

The CDR3 nucleotides are TGTGCCAGCAGTCTCGTCGGGGGGGGCGCCAGTACTGGAAACACCATATATTTT. As protein: CASSLVGGGASTGNTIYF. The J gene is TRBJ1-3, the V gene TRBV6-6; tentative D call: TRBD1 (6 bases). V was cut by 5 bases and J by 2 bases, with 22 bases left in between. CDR3 length: 18 amino acids. From germline, CDR1 is MNHNY and CDR2 SVGAGI (reference sequence).

The DNA for the CDR3 is TGTGCCAGCAGCTCCCCGGGAGGGTTTACTGGCTACACCTTC. This gives the protein CASSSPGGFTGYTF. The V call is TRBV5-5, the J call TRBJ1-2; D ambiguous. From germline, CDR1 is SGHKS and CDR2 YYEKEE (reference sequence). The V and J ends lost 3 bases and 7 bases respectively, with 16 bases between them. The CDR3 sequence is 14 residues long.

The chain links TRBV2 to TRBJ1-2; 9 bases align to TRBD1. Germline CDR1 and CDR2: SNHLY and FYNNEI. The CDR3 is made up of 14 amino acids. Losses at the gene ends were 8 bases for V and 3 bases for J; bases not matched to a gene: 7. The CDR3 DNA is TGTGCCAGCGGAGGGACAGGGTGGGACTATGGCTACACCTTC. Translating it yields CASGGTGWDYGYTF.

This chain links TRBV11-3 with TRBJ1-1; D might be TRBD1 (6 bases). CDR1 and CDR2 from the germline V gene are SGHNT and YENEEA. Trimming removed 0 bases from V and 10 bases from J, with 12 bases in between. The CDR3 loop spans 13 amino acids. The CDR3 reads CASSLDSTGIAFF. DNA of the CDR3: TGTGCCAGCAGCTTAGATTCAACAGGGATAGCTTTCTTT.

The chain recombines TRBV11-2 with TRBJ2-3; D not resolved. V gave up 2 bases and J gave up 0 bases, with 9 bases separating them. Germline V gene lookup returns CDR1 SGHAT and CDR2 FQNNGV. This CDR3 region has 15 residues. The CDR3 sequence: CASSLITSSTDTQYF. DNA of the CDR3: TGTGCCAGCAGCTTAATAACTTCTAGCACAGATACGCAGTATTTT.

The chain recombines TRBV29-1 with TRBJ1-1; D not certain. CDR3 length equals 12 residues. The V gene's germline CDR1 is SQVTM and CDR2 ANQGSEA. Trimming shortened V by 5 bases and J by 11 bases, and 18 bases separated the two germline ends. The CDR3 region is CSVKLESTMAFF. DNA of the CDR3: TGCAGCGTTAAGCTAGAGTCTACTATGGCTTTCTTT.

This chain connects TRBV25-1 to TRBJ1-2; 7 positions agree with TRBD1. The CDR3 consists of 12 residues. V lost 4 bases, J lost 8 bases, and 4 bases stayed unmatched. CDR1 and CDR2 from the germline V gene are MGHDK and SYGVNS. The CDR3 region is CASSGQGEGYTF. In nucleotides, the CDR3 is TGTGCCAGCAGTGGACAGGGCGAAGGCTACACCTTC.

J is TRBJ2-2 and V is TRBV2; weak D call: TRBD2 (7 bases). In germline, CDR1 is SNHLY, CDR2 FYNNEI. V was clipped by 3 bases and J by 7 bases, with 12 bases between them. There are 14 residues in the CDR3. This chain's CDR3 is CASSEEGGGGELFF. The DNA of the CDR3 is TGTGCCAGCAGTGAGGAGGGGGGGGGCGGGGAGCTGTTTTTT.

The CDR3 region is CSVEIKSGYTF. CDR3 coding DNA: TGCAGCGTTGAAATCAAGAGCGGCTACACCTTC. The rearrangement uses TRBV29-1 and TRBJ1-2; D unresolved. CDR3 length: 11 residues. Looked up from germline, CDR1 is SQVTM and CDR2 is ANQGSEA. V lost 2 bases to trimming and J lost 8 bases, with 9 bases between them. The variable domain in full, completed from reference TRBV29-1 and TRBJ1-2, reads SAVISQKPSRDICQRGTSLTIQCQVDSQVTMMFWYRQQPGQSLTLIATANQGSEATYESGFVIDKFPISRPNLTFSTLTVSNMSPEDSSIYLCSVEIKSGYTFGSGTRLTVV.

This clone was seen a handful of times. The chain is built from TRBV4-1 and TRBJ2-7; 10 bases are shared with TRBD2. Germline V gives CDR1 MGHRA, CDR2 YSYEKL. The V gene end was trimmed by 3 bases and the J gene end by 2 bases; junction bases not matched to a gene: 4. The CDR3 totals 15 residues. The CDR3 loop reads CASSHGTSEAYEQYF. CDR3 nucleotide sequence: TGCGCCAGCAGCCATGGGACTAGCGAAGCCTACGAGCAGTACTTC.

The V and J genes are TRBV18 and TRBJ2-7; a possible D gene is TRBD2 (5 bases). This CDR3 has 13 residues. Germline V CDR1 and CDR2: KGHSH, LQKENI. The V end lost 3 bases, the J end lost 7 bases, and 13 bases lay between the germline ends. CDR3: CASSPGEPGEQYF. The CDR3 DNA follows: TGTGCCAGCTCACCGGGTGAGCCGGGAGAGCAGTACTTC. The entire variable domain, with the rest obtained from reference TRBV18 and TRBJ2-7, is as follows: NAGVMQNPRHLVRRRGQEARLRCSPMKGHSHVYWYRQLPEEGLKFMVYLQKENIIDESGMPKERFSAEFPKEGPSILRIQQVVRGDSAAYFCASSPGEPGEQYFGPGTRLTVT.

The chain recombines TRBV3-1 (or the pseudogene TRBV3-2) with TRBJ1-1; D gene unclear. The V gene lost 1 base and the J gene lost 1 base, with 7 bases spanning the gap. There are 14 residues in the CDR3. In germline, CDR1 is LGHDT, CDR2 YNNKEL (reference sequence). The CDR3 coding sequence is TGTGCCAGCAGCCAAGCCCCAGGGAACACTGAAGCTTTCTTT. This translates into CASSQAPGNTEAFF.

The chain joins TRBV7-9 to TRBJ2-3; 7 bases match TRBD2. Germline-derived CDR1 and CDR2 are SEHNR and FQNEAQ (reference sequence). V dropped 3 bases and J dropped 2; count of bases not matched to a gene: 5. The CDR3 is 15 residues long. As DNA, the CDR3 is TGTGCCAGCAGCTTCGCCGGGGGGACCACAGATACGCAGTATTTT. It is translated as CASSFAGGTTDTQYF. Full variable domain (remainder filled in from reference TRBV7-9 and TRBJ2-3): DTGVSQNPRHKITKRGQNVTFRCDPISEHNRLYWYRQTLGQGPEFLTYFQNEAQLEKSRLLSDRFSAERPKGSFSTLEIQRTEQGDSAMYLCASSFAGGTTDTQYFGPGTRLTVL.

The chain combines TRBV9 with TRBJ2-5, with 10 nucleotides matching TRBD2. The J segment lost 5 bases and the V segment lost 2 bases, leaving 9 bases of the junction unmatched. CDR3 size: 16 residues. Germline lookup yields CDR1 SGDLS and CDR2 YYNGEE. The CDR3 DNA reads TGTGCCAGCAGCGTGGGGCCAGCGGGGGGGTTGGAGACCCAGTACTTC. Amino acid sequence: CASSVGPAGGLETQYF.

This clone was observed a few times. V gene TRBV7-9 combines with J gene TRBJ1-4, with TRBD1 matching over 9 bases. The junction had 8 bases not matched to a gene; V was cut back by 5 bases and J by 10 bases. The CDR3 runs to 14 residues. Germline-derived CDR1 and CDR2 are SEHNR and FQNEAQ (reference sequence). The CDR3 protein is CASSPDRGGGKLFF. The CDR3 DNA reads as TGTGCCAGCAGCCCGGACAGGGGCGGAGGAAAACTGTTTTTT.

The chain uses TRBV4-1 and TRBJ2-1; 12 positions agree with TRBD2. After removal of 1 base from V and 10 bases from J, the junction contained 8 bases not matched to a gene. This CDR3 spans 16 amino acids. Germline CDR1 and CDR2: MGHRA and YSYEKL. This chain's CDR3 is CASSQVLASGGAEQFF. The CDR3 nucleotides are TGCGCCAGCAGCCAAGTTTTGGCTAGCGGGGGGGCGGAGCAGTTCTTC.

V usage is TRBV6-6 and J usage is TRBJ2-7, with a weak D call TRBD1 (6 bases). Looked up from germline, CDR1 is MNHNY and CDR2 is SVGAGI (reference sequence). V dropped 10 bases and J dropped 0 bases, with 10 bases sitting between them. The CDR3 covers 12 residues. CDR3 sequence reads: CATGDTSYEQYF. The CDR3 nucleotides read TGTGCCACCGGGGACACCTCCTACGAGCAGTACTTC.

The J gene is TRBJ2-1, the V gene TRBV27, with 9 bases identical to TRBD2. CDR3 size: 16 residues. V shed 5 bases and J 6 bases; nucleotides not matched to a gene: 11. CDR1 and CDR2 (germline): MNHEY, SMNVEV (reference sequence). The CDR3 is CASSKASGVRSNEQFF. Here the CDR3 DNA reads TGTGCCAGCAGTAAGGCTAGCGGGGTTCGGTCCAATGAGCAGTTCTTC.

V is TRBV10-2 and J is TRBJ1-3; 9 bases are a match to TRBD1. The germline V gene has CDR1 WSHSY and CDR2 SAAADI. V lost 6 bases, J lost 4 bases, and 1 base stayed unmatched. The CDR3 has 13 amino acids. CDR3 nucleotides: TGCGCCAGCAGCGGGACAGGGGGAAACACCATATATTTT. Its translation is CASSGTGGNTIYF.

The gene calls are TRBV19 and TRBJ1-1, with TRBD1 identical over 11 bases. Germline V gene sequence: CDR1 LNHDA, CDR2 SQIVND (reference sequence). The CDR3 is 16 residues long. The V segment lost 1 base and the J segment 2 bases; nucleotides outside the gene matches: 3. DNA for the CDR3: TGTGCCAGTAGTATAGTGCGGACAGGGGGCAACACTGAAGCTTTCTTT. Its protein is CASSIVRTGGNTEAFF. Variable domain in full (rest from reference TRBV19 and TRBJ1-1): DGGITQSPKYLFRKEGQNVTLSCEQNLNHDAMYWYRQDPGQGLRLIYYSQIVNDFQKGDIAEGYSVSREKKESFPLTVTSAQKNPTAFYLCASSIVRTGGNTEAFFGQGTRLTVV.

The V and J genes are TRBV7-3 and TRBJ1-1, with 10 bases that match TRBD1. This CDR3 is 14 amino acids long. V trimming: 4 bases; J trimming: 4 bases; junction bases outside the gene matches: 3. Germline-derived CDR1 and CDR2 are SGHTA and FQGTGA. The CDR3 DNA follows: TGTGCCAGCAGCTCAGGGACAGGGGCCACTGAAGCTTTCTTT. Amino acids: CASSSGTGATEAFF.

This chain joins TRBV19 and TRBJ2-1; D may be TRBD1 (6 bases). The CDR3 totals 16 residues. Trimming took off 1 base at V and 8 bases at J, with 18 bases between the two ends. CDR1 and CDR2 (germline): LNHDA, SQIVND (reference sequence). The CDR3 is CASSIGQGPAIDEQFF. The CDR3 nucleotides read TGTGCCAGTAGTATAGGTCAGGGGCCAGCCATCGATGAGCAGTTCTTC.

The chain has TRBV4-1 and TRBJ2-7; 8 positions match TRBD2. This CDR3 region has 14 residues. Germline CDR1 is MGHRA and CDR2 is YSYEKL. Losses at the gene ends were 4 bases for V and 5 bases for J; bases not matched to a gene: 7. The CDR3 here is CASSPGGEDNEQYF. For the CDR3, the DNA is TGCGCCAGCAGCCCCGGGGGGGAAGACAACGAGCAGTACTTC.

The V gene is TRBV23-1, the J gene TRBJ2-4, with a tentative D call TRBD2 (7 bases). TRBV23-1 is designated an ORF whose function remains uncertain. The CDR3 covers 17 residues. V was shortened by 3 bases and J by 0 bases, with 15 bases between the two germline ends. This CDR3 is CASSHSRGPLAKNIQYF. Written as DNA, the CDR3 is TGCGCCAGCAGTCACTCGCGGGGGCCCCTAGCCAAAAACATTCAGTACTTC.

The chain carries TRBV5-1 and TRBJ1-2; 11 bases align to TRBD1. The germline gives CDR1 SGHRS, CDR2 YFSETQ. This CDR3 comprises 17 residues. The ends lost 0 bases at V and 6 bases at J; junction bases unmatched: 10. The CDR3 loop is CASSLDGTGGLMNGYTF. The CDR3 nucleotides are TGCGCCAGCAGCTTGGATGGGACAGGGGGGTTGATGAATGGCTACACCTTC.